This TCR beta chain was sequenced during a study of beta chain features in type 1 diabetes. General observations from the study: The similarity of naive, central memory and Treg TCRB repertoires appeared greater among patients than among healthy donors. An over-representation of cells with high TCR expression could result from cDNA sequencing.

A remark on this clone: Its specificity is unknown.

CDR1 is SNHLY and CDR2 is FYNNEI in the germline V gene. Trimming left V 3 bases short and J 9 bases short, with 12 bases between. The CDR3 contains 12 residues. Reverse transcription of all isolated RNA meant that expressed TCRB transcripts were sequenced. Sequencing was performed with immunoSEQ multiplex PCR; in TCRdb, only in-frame clones are kept and a portion is missing. The sample consists of around 150,000 clones, 6.9% of them appearing once. Source material: central memory CD4+ T cells from blood. The sequence came from a woman aged 30 to 39 in good health. The chain recombines TRBV2 with TRBJ2-7, with D perhaps matching TRBD1 (6 bases). The CDR3 loop reads CASSDEGVRQYF. As DNA, the CDR3 is TGTGCCAGCAGTGATGAGGGGGTTAGGCAGTACTTC.